A selection of T cell receptor beta chains follows, all from one sample in a study of cytomegalovirus exposure and HLA in healthy donors. Clones were sequenced by immunoSEQ multiplex PCR, and TCRdb holds only the in-frame ones, with some missing. The table lists around 190,000 clones, roughly 77% of them singletons. The specimen was PBMCs. All receptors come from a woman in her twenties or thirties in good health and CMV-seropositive. Each CDR3 is given with its conserved first and last residue. The order of the fields is D gene, J gene, V gene, clone size, CDR3 protein, CDR3 DNA. The D gene is left open where the match is weak. Some rows have no size entry. The others give once, few or many, or a class for an expanded clone.

>TRBD1|TRBJ2-7|TRBV4-1|NA
CASSQFMGQIYEQYF
TGCGCCAGCAGCCAATTTATGGGACAGATCTACGAGCAGTACTTC
>NA|TRBJ1-1|TRBV19|NA
CASSIFTGSNTEAFF
TGTGCCAGTAGTATATTTACAGGCTCGAACACTGAAGCTTTCTTT
>NA|TRBJ1-2|TRBV27|few
CASSTYSNYGYTF
TGTGCCAGCAGTACTTACAGTAACTATGGCTACACCTTC
>TRBD1|TRBJ2-3|TRBV9|NA
CASSRQGGDTQYF
TGTGCCAGCAGTCGACAGGGGGGAGATACGCAGTATTTT
>TRBD1|TRBJ2-7|TRBV19|NA
CASSTGQGANYEQYF
TGTGCCAGTAGTACCGGACAGGGGGCCAATTACGAGCAGTACTTC
>NA|TRBJ1-4|TRBV5-1|NA
CASSSDTSTNEKLFF
TGCGCCAGCAGCTCGGACACCTCAACTAATGAAAAACTGTTTTTT
>TRBD2|TRBJ2-1|TRBV27|NA
CASSLPSASGTYNEQFF
TGTGCCAGCAGTTTGCCCTCGGCTAGCGGGACCTACAATGAGCAGTTCTTC
>NA|TRBJ1-4|TRBV28|NA
CASRGGSNEKLFF
TGTGCCAGCAGAGGCGGTTCTAATGAAAAACTGTTTTTT
>TRBD2|TRBJ2-3|TRBV11-2|NA
CASSAEVLAVYTDTQYF
TGTGCCAGCAGCGCTGAGGTTCTAGCGGTTTACACAGATACGCAGTATTTT
>TRBD1|TRBJ1-2|TRBV27|NA
CASSIRERTGMPYGYTF
TGTGCCAGCAGTATAAGGGAGAGGACAGGGATGCCCTATGGCTACACCTTC
>NA|TRBJ2-1|TRBV11-2|NA
CASSLGVGSYNEQFF
TGTGCCAGCAGCTTAGGTGTTGGCAGCTACAATGAGCAGTTCTTC
>NA|TRBJ2-1|TRBV11-2|NA
CASSLEPLPGEQFF
TGTGCCAGCAGCTTAGAACCCCTACCAGGTGAGCAGTTCTTC
>NA|TRBJ2-3|TRBV9|few
CASSVEGKTADTQYF
TGTGCCAGCAGCGTAGAGGGAAAGACAGCAGATACGCAGTATTTT
>NA|TRBJ1-2|TRBV5-6|NA
CASSLRGMGGYTF
TGTGCCAGCAGCCTCAGGGGAATGGGGGGCTACACCTTC
>NA|TRBJ2-7|TRBV6-5|NA
CASTHVGISYEQYF
TGTGCCAGCACTCATGTCGGGATCTCCTACGAGCAGTACTTC
>NA|TRBJ1-2|TRBV28|NA
CASSLAGVNYGYTF
TGTGCCAGCAGTTTAGCGGGTGTTAACTATGGCTACACCTTC
>NA|TRBJ2-2|TRBV5-1|once
CASSLVAELTGELFF
TGCGCCAGCAGCTTGGTAGCGGAATTGACCGGGGAGCTGTTTTTT
>NA|TRBJ1-6|TRBV11-1|once
CASSLRTANSPLHF
TGTGCCAGCAGCTTAAGGACAGCCAATTCACCCCTCCACTTT
>NA|TRBJ1-5|TRBV4-1|NA
CASSQEGKGAQPQHF
TGCGCCAGCAGCCAAGAAGGAAAAGGGGCTCAGCCCCAGCATTTT
>NA|TRBJ2-3|TRBV10-2|NA
CASSARDLNLGTDTQYF
TGCGCCAGCAGTGCCCGGGACTTGAACCTCGGCACAGATACGCAGTATTTT
>TRBD2|TRBJ2-7|TRBV18|NA
CASSPESGSFNEQYF
TGTGCCAGCTCACCCGAAAGCGGGAGTTTCAACGAGCAGTACTTC
>NA|TRBJ2-7|TRBV7-8|NA
CASSLFGSSYEQYF
TGTGCCAGCAGCTTATTCGGTAGCTCCTACGAGCAGTACTTC
>TRBD1|TRBJ2-4|TRBV5-1|NA
CASSPGQSVGAKNIQYF
TGCGCCAGCAGCCCGGGACAGTCAGTTGGAGCCAAAAACATTCAGTACTTC
>NA|TRBJ2-2|TRBV5-1|NA
CASSLAPGGSTGELFF
TGCGCCAGCAGCTTGGCCCCCGGTGGGAGCACCGGGGAGCTGTTTTTT
>NA|TRBJ2-7|TRBV6-5|NA
CASKKGRGSYEQYF
TGTGCCAGCAAGAAGGGCAGGGGATCCTACGAGCAGTACTTC
>TRBD2|TRBJ2-1|TRBV6-1|NA
CASSEDPSGGYNEQFF
TGTGCCAGCAGTGAAGATCCTAGCGGGGGATACAATGAGCAGTTCTTC